These 10 T cell receptor beta chains were all obtained from the same sample, sequenced in a study of blood T cell repertoires in COVID-19. Repertoires were generated with immunoSEQ multiplex PCR, while TCRdb's copy carries only in-frame clones and drops some. Altogether about 80,000 clones are present, less than 90% being singletons, with the ten largest covering around 3.3%. Specimen: peripheral blood. These receptors were obtained from a man between 45 and 60 years old with acute or convalescent COVID-19.

The chain is built from TRBV18 and TRBJ2-6; tentatively, D is TRBD1 (6 bases). This CDR3 has 15 amino acids. The V and J ends lost 2 bases and 2 bases respectively, with 7 bases between them. Germline V CDR1 and CDR2: KGHSH, LQKENI. CDR3 DNA: TGTGCCAGCTCACCAGGGGGCACTGGGGCCAACGTCCTGACTTTC. It specifies CASSPGGTGANVLTF.

The V and J genes are TRBV6-6 and TRBJ1-5; D ambiguous. Germline V gene lookup returns CDR1 MNHNY and CDR2 SVGAGI (reference sequence). The CDR3 consists of 13 residues. The V gene lost 5 bases and the J gene lost 5 bases, with 10 bases spanning the gap. CDR3 sequence reads: CASSGGGDQPQHF. The DNA of the CDR3 is TGTGCCAGCAGTGGAGGTGGGGATCAGCCCCAGCATTTT.

The V and J genes are TRBV27 and TRBJ2-7; 12 nucleotides align to TRBD2. This CDR3 has 15 residues. In germline, CDR1 is MNHEY, CDR2 SMNVEV (reference sequence). J was trimmed by 3 bases and V by 5 bases; bases with no gene match: 5. CDR3 bases: TGTGCCAGCAGTCCGAAGACTAGCGGGGGCTACGAGCAGTACTTC. Its translation: CASSPKTSGGYEQYF.

This sequence joins TRBV6-6 and TRBJ2-5, with 8 positions matching TRBD2. The germline V gene encodes CDR1 MNHNY and CDR2 SVGAGI (reference sequence). The CDR3 is 14 residues long. Losses at the gene ends were 6 bases for V and 1 base for J; bases not matched to a gene: 4. The CDR3 is CASSLSGVQETQYF. The DNA for the CDR3 is TGTGCCAGCAGCCTTAGCGGGGTCCAAGAGACCCAGTACTTC.

The rearrangement joins TRBV7-9 to TRBJ2-7, with D maybe TRBD2 (5 bases). Trimming left V 1 base short and J 6 bases short, with 10 bases between. This CDR3 spans 13 amino acids. CDR1 and CDR2 from the germline V gene are SEHNR and FQNEAQ (reference sequence). CDR3 sequence reads: CASSLGSGPEQYF. The CDR3 DNA reads TGTGCCAGCAGCTTAGGAAGCGGCCCCGAGCAGTACTTC.

The V and J genes are TRBV10-3 and TRBJ2-2, with D possibly TRBD1 on 5 matching bases. CDR3 length: 15 residues. CDR1 is ENHRY, CDR2 SYGVKD, per germline. V was pared by 2 bases and J by 2 bases, with 9 bases between. This CDR3 reads CAISEMDTNTGELFF. CDR3 nucleotide sequence: TGTGCCATCAGTGAGATGGACACCAACACCGGGGAGCTGTTTTTT.

The rearrangement joins TRBV18 to TRBJ2-1; 9 bases align to TRBD2. Per the germline V gene, CDR1 is KGHSH and CDR2 is LQKENI. V shed 5 bases and J 4 bases; nucleotides not matched to a gene: 3. The CDR3 contains 14 residues. The CDR3: CASSAAGGYNEQFF. The CDR3 DNA reads as TGTGCCAGCTCAGCGGCGGGAGGGTACAATGAGCAGTTCTTC.

This clone was seen just once. The chain is built from TRBV5-5 and TRBJ2-7; TRBD1 might be the D (6 bases). Germline values: CDR1 SGHKS, CDR2 YYEKEE (reference sequence). The CDR3 sequence is 15 residues long. V lost 4 bases, J lost 4 bases, and 18 bases lay in between. CDR3 protein: CASSPFGTQKYEQYF. The CDR3 DNA is TGTGCCAGCAGCCCATTCGGGACACAGAAATACGAGCAGTACTTC.

This clone was observed a handful of times. The chain couples TRBV5-1 to TRBJ2-7; TRBD1 might be the D (6 bases). The germline CDR1 and CDR2 sequences are SGHRS and YFSETQ. The CDR3 length is 15 residues. Trimming removed 0 bases from V and 2 bases from J, with 12 bases in between. The CDR3 protein is CASSLALGGAYEQYF. The CDR3 coding sequence is TGCGCCAGCAGCTTGGCCTTAGGGGGTGCCTACGAGCAGTACTTC.

This chain connects TRBV30 to TRBJ1-3, with TRBD1 as a possible D gene (5 bases). The CDR3 length is 14 residues. Germline V gene lookup returns CDR1 GTSNPN and CDR2 SVGIG (reference sequence). Trimming cost V 2 bases and J 4 bases, with 12 bases left between them. Here the CDR3 DNA reads TGTGCCTGGAGTTTTGGGGGGACGGGAAACACCATATATTTT. Its translation is CAWSFGGTGNTIYF.